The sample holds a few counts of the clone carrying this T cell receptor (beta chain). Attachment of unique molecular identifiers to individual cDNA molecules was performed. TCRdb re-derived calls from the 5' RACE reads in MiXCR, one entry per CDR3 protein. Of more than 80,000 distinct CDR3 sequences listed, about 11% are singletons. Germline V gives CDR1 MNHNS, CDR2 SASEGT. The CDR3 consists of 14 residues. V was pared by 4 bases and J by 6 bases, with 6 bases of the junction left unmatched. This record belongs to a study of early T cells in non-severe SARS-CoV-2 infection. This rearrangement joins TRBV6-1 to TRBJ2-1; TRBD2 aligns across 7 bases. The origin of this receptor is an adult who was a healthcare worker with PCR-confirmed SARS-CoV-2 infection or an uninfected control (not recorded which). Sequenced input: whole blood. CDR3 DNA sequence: TGTGCCAGCAGTGCGACGGGAGGAGGCAATGAGCAGTTCTTC. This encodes CASSATGGGNEQFF.